This TCR beta chain derives from a study of technical replicates of blood from a few donors. The CDR3 has 16 residues. Trimming cost V 4 bases and J 4 bases, with 17 bases left between them. Germline lookup yields CDR1 MGHRA and CDR2 YSYEKL. A single count supports this clone. Sequencing was performed with immunoSEQ multiplex PCR; in TCRdb, only in-frame clones are kept and a portion is missing. The table includes roughly 79,000 clones, about 81% detected once. The V call is TRBV4-1, the J call TRBJ1-5; D is possibly TRBD1 (5 bases). This TCR came from a human donor in good health. Some clones in this sample may be carry-over from other donors' samples. The sample comprised PBMCs. CDR3 in amino acids: CASSPKGVLVNQPQHF. DNA for the CDR3: TGCGCCAGCAGCCCAAAAGGGGTGCTGGTAAATCAGCCCCAGCATTTT.